This T cell receptor beta chain was recorded in a study of HIV-infected patients and healthy controls. Points from the study as a whole: HIV-infected repertoires had significantly higher mean Gini indices than controls, possibly reflecting oligoclonality.

V dropped 1 base and J dropped 4 bases, with 17 bases sitting between them. This CDR3 comprises 17 residues. Germline assignment: CDR1 SGHRS and CDR2 YFSETQ. A word on this clonotype: Its antigen is still unknown.

About 480 ng RNA was reverse transcribed with alpha and beta constant-region primers. Separate chain-specific third strand synthesis with multiplexing indices produced the alpha and beta libraries. TCRdb processed the 5' RACE reads anew with MiXCR; each CDR3 protein has one entry. The sample has around 7,000 distinct CDR3 sequences, more than 9% seen once. Follow-up blood was drawn about 14 weeks, roughly three months, after antiretroviral therapy began. No cell fractionation was done, so the repertoire covers all unsorted peripheral blood T cells. The chain joins TRBV5-1 to TRBJ1-4, with D maybe TRBD1 (6 bases). The TCR was taken from an adult with HIV infection. The sample consisted of blood, taken during antiretroviral therapy. The CDR3, as DNA: TGCGCCAGCAGCTTGCTCCCTACAGACAGGTTTAATGAAAAACTGTTTTTT. Amino acids: CASSLLPTDRFNEKLFF.